The 23 T cell receptor beta chains below were found in one sample sequenced in a study of shared clonotypes between healthy human individuals. Libraries were prepared by immunoSEQ multiplex PCR; TCRdb keeps only in-frame clonotypes and omits some of them. This table has approximately 1.4 million clones, 98% appearing once. What was sequenced was naive CD4+ T cells sorted from blood. Regarding subset: CD45RA+ positively selected. These receptors all come from a man younger than 40 in good health.

Here the CDR3 reads CASSQALRYEQFF. The CDR3 DNA follows: TGCGCCAGCAGCCAAGCTCTGCGTTATGAGCAGTTCTTC. The V call is TRBV4-3, the J call TRBJ2-1; the D is unclear. This CDR3 region has 13 residues. Germline V gene sequence: CDR1 LGHNA, CDR2 YSLEER. V gave up 1 base and J gave up 8 bases, with 9 bases separating them.

The J gene is TRBJ2-7, the V gene TRBV9; 11 bases are shared with TRBD2. Germline V lookup: CDR1 SGDLS, CDR2 YYNGEE. Trimming took 4 bases from V and 5 from J; bases not matched to a gene: 11. The CDR3 has 16 amino acids. CDR3 protein: CASSPSLVLAGDEQYF. Here the CDR3 DNA reads TGTGCCAGCAGCCCCTCCCTGGTACTAGCGGGAGACGAGCAGTACTTC.

The rearrangement joins TRBV2 to TRBJ1-1; D gene unclear. CDR3 length: 13 amino acids. V gave up 9 bases and J gave up 3 bases, with 14 bases separating them. Germline CDR1 is SNHLY and CDR2 is FYNNEI. The CDR3 DNA is TGTGCCAGTACCGGGAGGGTATACACTGAAGCTTTCTTT. It translates to CASTGRVYTEAFF.

On this clone itself: The same CDR3 can be traced to other DNA sequences in this sample. J is TRBJ2-3 and V is TRBV9; perhaps TRBD2 as D (5 bases). The CDR3 covers 16 residues. Germline-derived CDR1 and CDR2 are SGDLS and YYNGEE. Deletions cut 0 bases from V and 0 bases from J, with 11 bases between. In DNA, the CDR3 is TGTGCCAGCAGCGTAGAAGGAGGATCTAGCACAGATACGCAGTATTTT. Its protein product is CASSVEGGSSTDTQYF.

To note about this clone: The same CDR3 is also encoded by other DNA sequences in this sample. The rearrangement uses TRBV9 and TRBJ2-2; the D gene could be TRBD1 or TRBD2 (5 bases each). The V gene lost 2 bases and the J gene lost 3 bases, with 11 bases spanning the gap. From germline, CDR1 is SGDLS and CDR2 YYNGEE. This CDR3 has 15 amino acids. The CDR3 DNA reads TGTGCCAGCAGCGTGCGTGGGGGTGACACCGGGGAGCTGTTTTTT. It is translated as CASSVRGGDTGELFF.

The count of this clone is one. The V and J genes are TRBV29-1 and TRBJ1-1; no clear D gene. The germline V and J ends were trimmed by 4 bases and 1 base, with 16 bases remaining between them. The germline gives CDR1 SQVTM, CDR2 ANQGSEA. The CDR3 spans 15 residues. For the CDR3, the DNA is TGCAGCGTTGCGGGTCTGGGCAGACCGAACACTGAAGCTTTCTTT. Translated, it gives CSVAGLGRPNTEAFF.

J is TRBJ2-2 and V is TRBV9, with D possibly matching TRBD1 (6 bases). Germline V CDR1 and CDR2: SGDLS, YYNGEE. The CDR3 sequence is 16 residues long. Deletions cut 0 bases from V and 5 bases from J, with 14 bases between. The CDR3 DNA follows: TGTGCCAGCAGCGTAGAAGGGGGAGTAATAACCGGGGAGCTGTTTTTT. It is translated as CASSVEGGVITGELFF.

The V call is TRBV29-1, the J call TRBJ2-5, with 12 bases lining up with TRBD1. CDR3 length: 15 residues. The trim removed 5 bases at V and 1 base at J, leaving 5 bases unmatched. Germline V gives CDR1 SQVTM, CDR2 ANQGSEA. The CDR3 DNA follows: TGCAGCGTTCTTCGGGACAGGGGGCTCCAAGAGACCCAGTACTTC. Its protein product is CSVLRDRGLQETQYF.

V and J are TRBV2 and TRBJ2-7, with D possibly being TRBD1 (6 bases). The CDR3 loop spans 14 amino acids. CDR1 is SNHLY, CDR2 FYNNEI, per germline. The V gene lost 6 bases and the J gene lost 9 bases, with 21 bases spanning the gap. CDR3 DNA sequence: TGTGCCAGCAGGTGGACAGCCTTTCTACGAGTGCAGTACTTC. Protein sequence: CASRWTAFLRVQYF.

As DNA, the CDR3 is TGTGCCAGCAGCTTACTCGGGACAGGGAGACACACCATATATTTT. The encoded protein is CASSLLGTGRHTIYF. The rearrangement uses TRBV5-6 and TRBJ1-3; 9 nucleotides align to TRBD1. The germline CDR1 and CDR2 sequences are SGHDT and YYEEEE. The V segment lost 2 bases and the J segment 8 bases; nucleotides outside the gene matches: 8. The CDR3 totals 15 residues.

V and J are TRBV20-1 and TRBJ2-1, with D unresolved. The ends were cut back, 5 bases at V and 10 bases at J, with 12 bases in the middle. Germline loops: CDR1 DFQATT, CDR2 SNEGSKA (reference sequence). The CDR3 length is 11 residues. The CDR3 DNA reads TGCAGTGCTCACGTAGGGTGGGAGCAGTTCTTC. It yields the protein CSAHVGWEQFF.

The rearrangement links TRBV6-1 to TRBJ2-5; D is unclear. Trimming took 1 base from V and 8 from J, leaving 5 bases between them. CDR1 MNHNS and CDR2 SASEGT come from the germline V gene. This CDR3 comprises 11 residues. The CDR3 DNA follows: TGTGCCAGCAGTGAAGTAGGTACCCAGTACTTC. It yields the protein CASSEVGTQYF.

To note about this clone: Other nucleotide sequences from this sample produce the same CDR3. The chain is built from TRBV5-1 and TRBJ1-1; no reliable D call. The CDR3 has 13 amino acids. The germline V gene encodes CDR1 SGHRS and CDR2 YFSETQ. V was cut by 0 bases and J by 1 base, with 4 bases left in between. The CDR3 coding sequence is TGCGCCAGCAGCTTGGGAGGGAACACTGAAGCTTTCTTT. Its protein product is CASSLGGNTEAFF.

This sequence joins TRBV11-2 and TRBJ2-1; TRBD2 aligns across 8 bases. The germline gives CDR1 SGHAT, CDR2 FQNNGV. After removal of 3 bases from V and 1 base from J, the junction contained 14 bases not matched to a gene. This CDR3 comprises 19 residues. As DNA, the CDR3 is TGTGCCAGCAGCTTTGGTCTTTTTAGCGGGAAACGTTCCTACAATGAGCAGTTCTTC. Translated: CASSFGLFSGKRSYNEQFF.

This clone was seen just once. The rearrangement joins TRBV11-2 to TRBJ2-3, with 10 bases that match TRBD2. V dropped 1 base and J dropped 1; count of bases not matched to a gene: 8. In germline, CDR1 is SGHAT, CDR2 FQNNGV. The CDR3 covers 18 residues. The CDR3 loop is CASSLVASGSPGTDTQYF. The DNA for the CDR3 is TGTGCCAGCAGCTTAGTCGCTAGCGGGAGCCCCGGCACAGATACGCAGTATTTT.

This clone was detected only once. Other DNA sequences in the same sample also yield this CDR3. The chain joins TRBV25-1 to TRBJ1-5; D may be TRBD1 (5 bases). This CDR3 spans 13 amino acids. The germline V gene encodes CDR1 MGHDK and CDR2 SYGVNS. Trimming removed 5 bases from V and 2 bases from J, with 7 bases in between. The CDR3 nucleotides are TGTGCCAGCAGTCCACAGGGCAATCAGCCCCAGCATTTT. Its translation: CASSPQGNQPQHF.

J is TRBJ2-7 and V is TRBV6-5; 7 bases match TRBD1. The CDR3 sequence is 11 residues long. The V gene end was trimmed by 4 bases and the J gene end by 12 bases; junction bases not matched to a gene: 6. In germline, CDR1 is MNHEY, CDR2 SVGAGI. Written as DNA, the CDR3 is TGTGCCAGCAGTTGGGGGACAGAACGGTACTTC. Protein sequence: CASSWGTERYF.

This clone was observed once. This chain uses TRBV28 with TRBJ1-5, with 9 positions matching TRBD1. The CDR3 is 15 residues long. The V segment lost 3 bases and the J segment 6 bases; nucleotides outside the gene matches: 6. Looked up from germline, CDR1 is MDHEN and CDR2 is SYDVKM. The CDR3 DNA sequence: TGTGCCAGCAGTTTCGACAGGGGGATAAGTCAGCCCCAGCATTTT. It is translated as CASSFDRGISQPQHF. The full variable domain, completed using reference TRBV28 and TRBJ1-5, is DVKVTQSSRYLVKRTGEKVFLECVQDMDHENMFWYRQDPGLGLRLIYFSYDVKMKEKGDIPEGYSVSREKKERFSLILESASTNQTSMYLCASSFDRGISQPQHFGDGTRLSIL.

This clone was recorded only once. The chain uses TRBV5-1 and TRBJ2-5; perhaps D is TRBD1 or TRBD2 (6 bases each). CDR1 is SGHRS, CDR2 YFSETQ, per germline. Trimming took off 0 bases at V and 4 bases at J, with 16 bases between the two ends. This CDR3 has 16 residues. CDR3 sequence (DNA): TGCGCCAGCAGCTTGGCGGGGGCCCAAGGGCGAGAGACCCAGTACTTC. It is translated as CASSLAGAQGRETQYF.

This rearrangement joins TRBV5-1 to TRBJ2-1; 12 positions match TRBD2. CDR3 length equals 19 residues. Germline values: CDR1 SGHRS, CDR2 YFSETQ. V dropped 0 bases and J dropped 3; count of bases not matched to a gene: 10. CDR3 in DNA: TGCGCCAGCAGCTTGGAAGGGACTAGCGGGCTAATAGGCTACAATGAGCAGTTCTTC. Amino acids: CASSLEGTSGLIGYNEQFF.

This chain joins TRBV10-1 and TRBJ2-2, with TRBD1 matching over 9 bases. Germline CDR1 and CDR2: WNHNN and SYGVQD (reference sequence). J gave up 6 bases and V 7 bases, and 9 bases lay outside the gene matches. CDR3 length: 15 amino acids. The CDR3, as DNA: TGCGCCAGCACCGGAGGACAGGGGCGACCCGGGGAGCTGTTTTTT. Translation gives CASTGGQGRPGELFF.

The chain combines TRBV5-4 with TRBJ2-3, with 11 bases lining up with TRBD2. Germline loops: CDR1 SGHNT, CDR2 YYREEE (reference sequence). The CDR3 is 15 residues long. Germline trimming cut 4 bases from V and 4 bases from J; bases unmatched to any gene: 5. CDR3 in amino acids: CASSATSGGSDTQYF. For the CDR3, the DNA is TGTGCCAGCAGCGCCACTAGCGGGGGCTCAGATACGCAGTATTTT.

The chain combines TRBV28 with TRBJ1-2; D is undetermined. Germline V lookup: CDR1 MDHEN, CDR2 SYDVKM. This CDR3 region has 12 residues. V lost 4 bases and J 3 bases, leaving 6 bases between the germline ends. DNA of the CDR3: TGTGCCAGCAGTTCGCCCTACTATGGCTACACCTTC. Protein product: CASSSPYYGYTF.